These 21 T cell receptor beta chains were sequenced from one sample in a study of T cell responses to AZD1222 COVID-19 vaccine. Measured with immunoSEQ multiplex PCR; TCRdb has only the in-frame clones, and not every one. This sample has around 79,000 clones, with 70% to 90% found just once. The source material was peripheral blood, sampled on day 0 of AZD1222 vaccination. The source of these receptors is an adult in good health.

This chain joins TRBV21-1 and TRBJ1-3; whether TRBD1, the table's D call, matches the DNA was not checked. TRBV21-1 is labeled a pseudogene. The CDR3 runs to 18 residues. The CDR3 loop reads CASSKAHPGGGSGNTIYF. CDR3 bases: TGTGCCAGCAGCAAAGCGCATCCAGGGGGCGGGAGTGGAAACACCATATATTTT.

CDR3 sequence: CASSFQNTEAFF. The CDR3 nucleotides read TGTGCCAGCAGCTTCCAGAACACTGAAGCTTTCTTT. J is TRBJ1-1 and V is TRBV5-6; no reliable D call. This CDR3 contains 12 residues. The germline V and J ends were trimmed by 2 bases and 1 base, with 3 bases remaining between them. In germline, CDR1 is SGHDT, CDR2 YYEEEE.

CDR3 in DNA: TGTGCCAGCAGTCCACCCGGAGGTACGCAGTATTTT. Protein sequence: CASSPPGGTQYF. This chain joins TRBV6-6 and TRBJ2-3, with TRBD2 as a possible D gene (5 bases). Between the trimmed V and J ends, which lost 5 bases and 8 bases, there was a span of 11 bases. CDR3 length equals 12 residues. CDR1 and CDR2 (germline): MNHNY, SVGAGI (reference sequence).

The V call is TRBV19, the J call TRBJ1-2; D unresolved. This CDR3 has 15 residues. The ends were cut back, 1 base at V and 1 base at J, with 10 bases in the middle. Germline V gene sequence: CDR1 LNHDA, CDR2 SQIVND (reference sequence). CDR3 DNA: TGTGCCAGTAGTATAGCGGCTACATATAACTATGGCTACACCTTC. Translated: CASSIAATYNYGYTF. The entire variable domain, with the rest obtained from reference TRBV19 and TRBJ1-2, is as follows: DGGITQSPKYLFRKEGQNVTLSCEQNLNHDAMYWYRQDPGQGLRLIYYSQIVNDFQKGDIAEGYSVSREKKESFPLTVTSAQKNPTAFYLCASSIAATYNYGYTFGSGTRLTVV.

This chain uses TRBV27 with TRBJ1-4; no reliable D call. The CDR3 runs to 13 residues. Germline V gene sequence: CDR1 MNHEY, CDR2 SMNVEV (reference sequence). The V end was cut by 4 bases, the J end by 6 bases, with 9 bases between. The DNA for the CDR3 is TGTGCCAGCAGTTCGCACGGTCATGAAAAACTGTTTTTT. Residues: CASSSHGHEKLFF.

The V gene is TRBV27, the J gene TRBJ2-2; 10 nucleotides agree with TRBD1. Trimming took 0 bases from V and 6 from J; bases not matched to a gene: 7. From germline, CDR1 is MNHEY and CDR2 SMNVEV (reference sequence). The length of the CDR3 is 17 residues. The CDR3 protein is CASSLSGGGTGAGELFF. The CDR3 DNA reads as TGTGCCAGCAGTTTATCTGGGGGCGGGACAGGGGCCGGGGAGCTGTTTTTT.

The chain has TRBV28 and TRBJ2-3; either TRBD1 or TRBD2 may fit D (5 bases each). V was trimmed by 5 bases and J by 5 bases, leaving 14 bases between them. The CDR3 covers 14 residues. Germline V CDR1 and CDR2: MDHEN, SYDVKM. The CDR3 here is CASSRDGPGDTQYF. CDR3 nucleotides: TGTGCCAGCAGTCGGGACGGTCCGGGAGATACGCAGTATTTT.

The CDR3 loop is CASGRYLSVRALRETQYF. The CDR3 DNA follows: TGTGCTAGTGGTCGATACCTCTCCGTCAGGGCCCTGAGGGAGACCCAGTACTTC. The V call is TRBV12-5, the J call TRBJ2-5; possible D gene TRBD1, 5 bases. Germline loops: CDR1 LGHNT, CDR2 FRNRAP. V lost 5 bases, J lost 5 bases, and 27 bases lay in between. This CDR3 is 18 amino acids long.

The chain carries TRBV19 and TRBJ2-2; D not certain. With 6 bases removed from V and 1 base from J, the gap between germline ends came to 6 bases. This CDR3 region has 13 residues. Germline V gene data show CDR1 as LNHDA and CDR2 as SQIVND (reference sequence). The CDR3 region has the DNA TGTGCCAGTAGAAGAGGGAACACCGGGGAGCTGTTTTTT. Its translation: CASRRGNTGELFF.

V gene TRBV18 combines with J gene TRBJ2-7, with D tentatively TRBD1 or TRBD2 (5 bases each). The V end lost 1 base, the J end lost 5 bases, and 9 bases lay between the germline ends. CDR1 and CDR2 from the germline V gene are KGHSH and LQKENI. The CDR3 extends over 13 amino acids. CDR3 region: CASSPREGNEQYF. The CDR3 bases are TGTGCCAGCTCACCACGAGAGGGGAACGAGCAGTACTTC.

V is TRBV3-1 (or the pseudogene TRBV3-2) and J is TRBJ2-1, with TRBD2 identical over 9 bases. Losses at the gene ends were 0 bases for V and 4 bases for J; bases not matched to a gene: 4. This CDR3 has 16 residues. CDR1 and CDR2 from the germline V gene are LGHDT and YNNKEL (reference sequence). CDR3 in amino acids: CASSQDLAGGYNEQFF. CDR3 sequence (DNA): TGTGCCAGCAGCCAAGATTTGGCGGGAGGGTACAATGAGCAGTTCTTC.

The J gene is TRBJ2-5, the V gene TRBV6-5, with TRBD2 as a possible D gene (6 bases). The CDR3 is made up of 14 amino acids. Germline CDR1 reads MNHEY; CDR2 reads SVGAGI. V dropped 0 bases and J dropped 1 base, with 6 bases sitting between them. The CDR3 DNA reads TGTGCCAGCAGTTACTCCGGGGGCCAAGAGACCCAGTACTTC. Translated: CASSYSGGQETQYF.

This clone was counted a few times. This chain uses TRBV15 with TRBJ2-2, with 8 nucleotides matching TRBD2. CDR1 and CDR2 (germline): LNHNV, YYDKDF (reference sequence). The junction had 8 bases not matched to a gene; V was cut back by 1 base and J by 7 bases. The CDR3 spans 16 residues. The CDR3 coding sequence is TGTGCCACCAGCAGAGTGCCAGCGGGAGAGGGCGGGGAGCTGTTTTTT. Amino acid sequence: CATSRVPAGEGGELFF.

The chain carries TRBV5-4 and TRBJ1-2; possible D gene TRBD1, 6 bases. The V and J ends lost 0 bases and 5 bases respectively, with 14 bases between them. The CDR3 consists of 15 residues. The germline gives CDR1 SGHNT, CDR2 YYREEE (reference sequence). In DNA, the CDR3 is TGTGCCAGCAGCTTGGGTTTAGGGGGGGAGTATGGCTACACCTTC. Protein product: CASSLGLGGEYGYTF.

This sequence joins TRBV5-1 and TRBJ2-7, with 9 bases identical to TRBD1. Trimming removed 5 bases from V and 5 bases from J; junction bases left unmatched: 8. Germline CDR1 SGHRS, CDR2 YFSETQ. CDR3 length: 14 residues. CDR3 in amino acids: CASRGWTGDDEQYF. The CDR3 bases are TGCGCCAGCAGGGGGTGGACAGGGGACGACGAGCAGTACTTC.

The CDR3 sequence is CASSLFTGRYSNQPQHF. The CDR3 bases are TGTGCCAGCAGCCTTTTTACGGGACGCTATAGCAATCAGCCCCAGCATTTT. The chain recombines TRBV28 with TRBJ1-5, with D tentatively TRBD1 (5 bases). Trimming removed 6 bases from V and 0 bases from J, with 18 bases in between. The germline gives CDR1 MDHEN, CDR2 SYDVKM. The CDR3 covers 17 residues. Using reference TRBV28 and TRBJ1-5 for the parts outside the CDR3, the full variable domain is DVKVTQSSRYLVKRTGEKVFLECVQDMDHENMFWYRQDPGLGLRLIYFSYDVKMKEKGDIPEGYSVSREKKERFSLILESASTNQTSMYLCASSLFTGRYSNQPQHFGDGTRLSIL.

The chain combines TRBV29-1 with TRBJ1-2, with TRBD1 matching 12 bases. CDR1 is SQVTM, CDR2 ANQGSEA, per germline. The CDR3 totals 14 residues. J lost 8 bases, V lost 7 bases, and 11 bases had no gene match. CDR3 sequence (DNA): TGCAGCGCCGTAGGGGACAGGGGGCTAAACGGCTACACCTTC. Protein product: CSAVGDRGLNGYTF.

This clone showed up just once. V and J are TRBV6-5 and TRBJ1-4, with D possibly TRBD1 on 5 matching bases. V was shortened by 6 bases and J by 3 bases, with 14 bases between the two germline ends. This CDR3 spans 15 amino acids. CDR1 is MNHEY and CDR2 is SVGAGI in the germline V gene. Here the CDR3 reads CASSAGGGANEKLFF. The CDR3 coding sequence is TGTGCCAGCAGCGCCGGGGGAGGTGCTAATGAAAAACTGTTTTTT.

The rearrangement uses TRBV9 and TRBJ2-5, with 10 bases lining up with TRBD2. The CDR3 consists of 17 residues. Trimming took 4 bases from V and 5 from J; bases not matched to a gene: 14. Germline assignment: CDR1 SGDLS and CDR2 YYNGEE. CDR3 coding DNA: TGTGCCAGCAGCACCACAACTAGCGGGGCCCTTCGGGAGACCCAGTACTTC. Encoded protein: CASSTTTSGALRETQYF.

V is TRBV18 and J is TRBJ2-7; D might be TRBD1 or TRBD2, each matching 6 bases. Germline lookup yields CDR1 KGHSH and CDR2 LQKENI. This CDR3 is 15 amino acids long. V was cut by 3 bases and J by 2 bases, with 14 bases left in between. The CDR3: CASSPPGGGTYEQYF. The CDR3 DNA reads as TGTGCCAGCTCACCGCCTGGGGGCGGGACCTACGAGCAGTACTTC.

CDR3 in DNA: TGTGCCACCAGCTCGGGCTATGGGGGCTACACCTTC. This codes for CATSSGYGGYTF. The gene calls are TRBV24-1 and TRBJ1-2; D not certain. Looked up from germline, CDR1 is KGHDR and CDR2 is SFDVKD. This CDR3 region has 12 residues. V shed 7 bases and J shed 8 bases, with 13 bases lying between them.